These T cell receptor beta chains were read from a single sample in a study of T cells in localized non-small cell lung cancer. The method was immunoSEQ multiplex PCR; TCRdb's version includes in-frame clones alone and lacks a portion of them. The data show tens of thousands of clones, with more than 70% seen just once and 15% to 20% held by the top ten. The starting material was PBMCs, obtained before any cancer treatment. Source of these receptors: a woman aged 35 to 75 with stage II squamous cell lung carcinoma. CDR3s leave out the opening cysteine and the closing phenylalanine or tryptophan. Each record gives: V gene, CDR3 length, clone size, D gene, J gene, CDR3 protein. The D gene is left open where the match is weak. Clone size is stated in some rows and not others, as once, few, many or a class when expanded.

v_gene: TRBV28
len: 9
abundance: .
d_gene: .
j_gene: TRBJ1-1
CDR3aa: ASPGRGEAF

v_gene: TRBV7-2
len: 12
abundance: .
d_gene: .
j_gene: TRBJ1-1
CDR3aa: ASTLLTGNTEAF

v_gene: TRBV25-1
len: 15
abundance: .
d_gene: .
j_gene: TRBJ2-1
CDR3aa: ASSDAGTPSSYNEQF

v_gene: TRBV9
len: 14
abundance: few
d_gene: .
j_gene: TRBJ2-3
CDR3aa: ASSLVAGASTDTQY

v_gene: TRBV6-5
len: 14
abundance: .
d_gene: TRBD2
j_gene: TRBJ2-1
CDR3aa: ASSYGSGRGAVGQF

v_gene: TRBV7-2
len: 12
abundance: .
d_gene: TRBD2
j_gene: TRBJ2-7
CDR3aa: ASSRGSGGNEQY

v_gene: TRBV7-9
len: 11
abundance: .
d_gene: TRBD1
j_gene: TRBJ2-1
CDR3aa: ASSRGQANEQF

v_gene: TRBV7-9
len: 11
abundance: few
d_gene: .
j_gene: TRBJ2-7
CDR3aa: ASSPRGPYEQY

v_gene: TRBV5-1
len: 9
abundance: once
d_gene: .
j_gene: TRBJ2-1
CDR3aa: ASSSPGEQF

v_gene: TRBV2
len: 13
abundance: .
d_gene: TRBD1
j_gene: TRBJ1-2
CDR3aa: ASRPYFRGEDGYT

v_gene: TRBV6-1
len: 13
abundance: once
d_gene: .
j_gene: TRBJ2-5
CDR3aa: ASSAGRGRRETQY

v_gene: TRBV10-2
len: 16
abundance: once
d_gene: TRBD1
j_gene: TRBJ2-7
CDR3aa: ASSESTLWDRGAYEQY

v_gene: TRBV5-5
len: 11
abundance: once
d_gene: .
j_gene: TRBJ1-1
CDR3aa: ASSRTGNTEAF

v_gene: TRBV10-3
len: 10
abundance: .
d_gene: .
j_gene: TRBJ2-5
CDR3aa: AISETGETQY

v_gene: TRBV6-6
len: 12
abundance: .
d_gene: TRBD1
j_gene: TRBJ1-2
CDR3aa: ASSGGTDLSLDT

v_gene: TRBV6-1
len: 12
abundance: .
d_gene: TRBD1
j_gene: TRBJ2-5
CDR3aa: ASSEGTGKETQY

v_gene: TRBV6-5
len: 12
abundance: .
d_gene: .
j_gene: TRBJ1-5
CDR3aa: ASSYLGENQPQH

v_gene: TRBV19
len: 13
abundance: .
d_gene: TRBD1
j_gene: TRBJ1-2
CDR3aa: ASSGGQGASYGYT

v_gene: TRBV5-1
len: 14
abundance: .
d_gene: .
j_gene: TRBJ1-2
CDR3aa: ASSLGEQVSNYGYT

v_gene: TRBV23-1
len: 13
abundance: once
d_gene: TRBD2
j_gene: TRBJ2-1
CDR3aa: ASSLRTSGYNEQF

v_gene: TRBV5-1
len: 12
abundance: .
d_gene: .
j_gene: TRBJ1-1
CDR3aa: ASSLAGANTEAF

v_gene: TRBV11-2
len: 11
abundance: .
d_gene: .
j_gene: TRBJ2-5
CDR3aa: ASSRPGLETQY

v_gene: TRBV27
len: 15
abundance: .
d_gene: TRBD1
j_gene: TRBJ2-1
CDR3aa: ASSLRPGTVSYNEQF

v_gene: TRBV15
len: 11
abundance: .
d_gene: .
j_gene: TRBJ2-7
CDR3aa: ATSSAGSYEQY

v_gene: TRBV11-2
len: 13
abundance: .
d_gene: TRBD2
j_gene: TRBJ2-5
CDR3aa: ASSPGLAGGETQY